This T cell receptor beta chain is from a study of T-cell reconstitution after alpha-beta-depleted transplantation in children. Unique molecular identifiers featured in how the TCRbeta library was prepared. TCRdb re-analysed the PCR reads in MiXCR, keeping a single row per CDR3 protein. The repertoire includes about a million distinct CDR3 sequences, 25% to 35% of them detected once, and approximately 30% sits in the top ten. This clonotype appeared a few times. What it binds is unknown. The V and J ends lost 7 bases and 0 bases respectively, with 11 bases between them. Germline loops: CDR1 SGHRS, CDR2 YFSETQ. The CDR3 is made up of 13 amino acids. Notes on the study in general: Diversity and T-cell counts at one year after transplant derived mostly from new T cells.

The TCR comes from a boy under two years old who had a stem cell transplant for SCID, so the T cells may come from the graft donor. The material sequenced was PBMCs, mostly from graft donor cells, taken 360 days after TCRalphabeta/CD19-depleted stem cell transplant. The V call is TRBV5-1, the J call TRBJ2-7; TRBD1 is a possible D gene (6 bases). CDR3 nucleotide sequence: TGCGCCAGCGGCAGGGGAACCTCCTACGAGCAGTACTTC. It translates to CASGRGTSYEQYF.